This record covers a single T cell receptor beta chain. No antigen is known for it. The germline gives CDR1 DFQATT, CDR2 SNEGSKA (reference sequence). CDR3 length equals 14 residues. Trimming stripped 3 bases from V and 0 bases from J, with 10 bases between. The data originate from a study of early T cells in non-severe SARS-CoV-2 infection. Overall study: Sequencing targeted bulk RNA from unsorted whole blood, leaving chains unpaired. Overall study results and limits: Reliance on VDJdb matching favored anti-spike CD8 responses; private and CD4 specificities were missed.

Molecules of cDNA were individually given unique molecular identifiers that were attached to them. MiXCR, run by TCRdb on the 5' RACE reads, gives a single entry per CDR3 protein. The sample has approximately 42,000 distinct CDR3 sequences; roughly 7.1% are singletons. The chain joins TRBV20-1 to TRBJ2-3, with unresolved D. Sequencing used whole blood. This receptor was taken from an adult who was a healthcare worker with PCR-confirmed SARS-CoV-2 infection or an uninfected control (not recorded which). CDR3 amino acids: CSASPITSTDTQYF. The CDR3 bases are TGCAGTGCTAGCCCCATTACTAGCACAGATACGCAGTATTTT.